Sequencing of this T cell receptor beta chain was carried out in a study of T cell repertoires in cytomegalovirus infection. Study in general: Recently identified HLA-C-restricted CMV epitopes and well-studied HLA-B-restricted CMV epitopes were used by the study. CMV infection plus the matching HLA type was flagged by public TCR beta signatures. Findings and limits, study-wide: The ex vivo response was dominated by HLA-C-restricted CMV-specific TCR beta clonotypes. Individuals carrying CMV plus the relevant HLA were identified by cumulative frequency of public TCR beta families.

Comments on this clonotype: Its antigen is still unknown.

The CDR3 spans 13 residues. Germline CDR1 and CDR2: WNHNN and SYGVQD (reference sequence). V lost 8 bases and J lost 4, with 13 bases in between. TCRdb re-called the reads with MiXCR, one entry per CDR3 protein. The table shows under 95,000 distinct CDR3 sequences, with approximately 46% occurring only once. This sequence was found in a human donor in good health (CMV status not recorded). Some clones in this sample may be carry-over from other donors' samples. The source material was CD8+ T cells from cultured PBMCs, sampled from culture after CMV antigen stimulation. The gene calls are TRBV10-1 and TRBJ2-3, with D perhaps being TRBD1 or TRBD2 (5 bases each). CDR3 sequence: CASRGPSADTQYF. CDR3 DNA sequence: TGCGCCAGCCGGGGCCCATCGGCAGATACGCAGTATTTT.